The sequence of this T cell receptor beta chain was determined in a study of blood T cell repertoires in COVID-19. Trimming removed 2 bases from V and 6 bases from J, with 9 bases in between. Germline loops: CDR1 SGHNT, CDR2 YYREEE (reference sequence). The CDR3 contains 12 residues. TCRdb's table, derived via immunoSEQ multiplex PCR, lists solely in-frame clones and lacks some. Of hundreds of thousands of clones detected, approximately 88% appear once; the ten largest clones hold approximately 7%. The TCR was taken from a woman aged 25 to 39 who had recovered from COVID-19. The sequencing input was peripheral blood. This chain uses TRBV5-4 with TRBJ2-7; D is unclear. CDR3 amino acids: CASSLQSVEQYF. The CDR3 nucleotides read TGTGCCAGCAGCTTACAGTCGGTCGAGCAGTACTTC.